This paragraph reports one T cell receptor (beta chain). No antigen is known for it. The CDR3 totals 11 residues. Germline V gene lookup returns CDR1 MGHDK and CDR2 SYGVNS. V lost 4 bases, J lost 5 bases, and 6 bases lay in between. These data are taken from a study of shared clonotypes between healthy human individuals. Study-wide points: Naive subsets tended to show greater estimated richness than memory subsets. A reduction in generation probabilities was seen for non-shared clonotypes relative to those shared by all four donors.

Each sorted subset replicate got 200 ng genomic DNA, tens of thousands of genomes. Repertoires were generated with immunoSEQ multiplex PCR, while TCRdb's copy carries only in-frame clones and drops some. The sample yields fewer than 400,000 clones, roughly 70% seen once. This receptor was taken from a man aged 25 to 40 in good health. V is TRBV25-1 and J is TRBJ2-7; the D is unclear. The specimen sequenced was memory CD4+ T cells sorted from blood. The sample's subset: CD45RA-negative fraction. In DNA form, the CDR3 reads TGTGCCAGCAGTGTTATGCACGAGCAGTACTTC. Amino acid sequence: CASSVMHEQYF.